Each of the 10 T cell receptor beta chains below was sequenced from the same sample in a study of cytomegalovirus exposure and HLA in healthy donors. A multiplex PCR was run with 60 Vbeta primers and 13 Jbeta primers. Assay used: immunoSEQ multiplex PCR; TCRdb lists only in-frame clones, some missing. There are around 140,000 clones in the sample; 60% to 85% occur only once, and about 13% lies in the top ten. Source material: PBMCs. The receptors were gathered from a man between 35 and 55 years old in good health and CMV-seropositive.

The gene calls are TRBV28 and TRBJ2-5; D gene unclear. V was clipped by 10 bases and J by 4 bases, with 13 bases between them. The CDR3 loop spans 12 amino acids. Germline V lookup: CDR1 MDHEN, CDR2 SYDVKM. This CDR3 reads CATEFARETQYF. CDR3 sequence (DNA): TGTGCCACCGAGTTTGCGAGAGAGACCCAGTACTTC.

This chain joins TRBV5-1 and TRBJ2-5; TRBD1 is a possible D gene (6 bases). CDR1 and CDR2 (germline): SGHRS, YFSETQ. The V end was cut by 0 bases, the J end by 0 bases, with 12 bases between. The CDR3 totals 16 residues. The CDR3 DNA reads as TGCGCCAGCAGCTTGGCGGCTACAGGGTACCAAGAGACCCAGTACTTC. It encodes CASSLAATGYQETQYF.

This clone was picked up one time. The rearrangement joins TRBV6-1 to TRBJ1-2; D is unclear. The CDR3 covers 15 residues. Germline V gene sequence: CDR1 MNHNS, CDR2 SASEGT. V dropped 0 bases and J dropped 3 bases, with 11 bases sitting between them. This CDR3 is CASSEAVYPDYGYTF. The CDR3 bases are TGTGCCAGCAGTGAAGCGGTATATCCGGACTATGGCTACACCTTC.

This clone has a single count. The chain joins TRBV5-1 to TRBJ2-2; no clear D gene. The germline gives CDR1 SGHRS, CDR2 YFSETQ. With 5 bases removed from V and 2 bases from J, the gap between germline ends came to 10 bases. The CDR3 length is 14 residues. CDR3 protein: CASSLDFNTGELFF. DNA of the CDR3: TGCGCCAGCAGTTTAGACTTTAACACCGGGGAGCTGTTTTTT.

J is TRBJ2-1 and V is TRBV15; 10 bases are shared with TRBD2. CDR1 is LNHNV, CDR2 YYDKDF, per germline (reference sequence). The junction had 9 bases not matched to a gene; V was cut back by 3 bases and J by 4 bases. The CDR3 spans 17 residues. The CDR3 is CATSRGSGLASYNEQFF. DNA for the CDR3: TGTGCCACCAGCAGGGGATCGGGACTAGCGAGTTACAATGAGCAGTTCTTC.

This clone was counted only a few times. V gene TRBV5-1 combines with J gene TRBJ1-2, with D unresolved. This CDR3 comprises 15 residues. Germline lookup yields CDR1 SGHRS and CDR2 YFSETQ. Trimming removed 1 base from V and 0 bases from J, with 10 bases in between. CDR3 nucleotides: TGCGCCAGCAGCTTGCTCCCAGAAGCTAACTATGGCTACACCTTC. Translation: CASSLLPEANYGYTF.

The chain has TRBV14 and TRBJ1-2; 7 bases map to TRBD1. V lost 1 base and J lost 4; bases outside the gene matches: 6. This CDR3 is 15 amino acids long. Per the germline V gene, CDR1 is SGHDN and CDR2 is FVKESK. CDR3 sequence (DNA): TGTGCCAGCAGCCAAGTTACCGGGACAGCCTATGGCTACACCTTC. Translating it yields CASSQVTGTAYGYTF.

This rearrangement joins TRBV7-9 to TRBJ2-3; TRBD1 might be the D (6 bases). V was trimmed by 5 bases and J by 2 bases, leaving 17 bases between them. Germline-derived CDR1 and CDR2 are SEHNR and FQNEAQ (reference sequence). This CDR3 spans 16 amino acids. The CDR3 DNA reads TGTGCCAGCAGCACGCGGCTAGGGGGTTCCACAGATACGCAGTATTTT. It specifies CASSTRLGGSTDTQYF.

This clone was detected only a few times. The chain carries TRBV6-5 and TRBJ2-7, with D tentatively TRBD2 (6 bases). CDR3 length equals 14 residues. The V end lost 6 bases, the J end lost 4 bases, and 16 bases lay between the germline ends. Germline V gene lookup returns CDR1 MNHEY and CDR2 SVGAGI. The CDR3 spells CASRAGGSSYEQYF. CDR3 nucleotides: TGTGCCAGCAGGGCCGGGGGTTCTTCGTACGAGCAGTACTTC.

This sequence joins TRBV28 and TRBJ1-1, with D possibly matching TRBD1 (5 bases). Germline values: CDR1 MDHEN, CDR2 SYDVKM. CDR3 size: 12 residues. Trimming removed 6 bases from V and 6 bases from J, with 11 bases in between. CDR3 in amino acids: CASSLGEPEAFF. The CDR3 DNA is TGTGCCAGCAGCCTAGGGGAACCTGAAGCTTTCTTT.